What follows are 4 T cell receptor beta chains derived from one specimen sequenced in a study of blood T cell repertoires in COVID-19. Sequencing was performed with immunoSEQ multiplex PCR; in TCRdb, only in-frame clones are kept and a portion is missing. The table shows over 250,000 clones, with more than 75% occurring only once. Specimen: PBMCs or T cells enriched from blood (not recorded which). Every receptor here comes from a man in his fifties or sixties who had recovered from COVID-19.

The rearrangement joins TRBV7-9 to TRBJ2-2, with 12 bases aligning to TRBD1. The CDR3 is 17 amino acids. In germline, CDR1 is SEHNR, CDR2 FQNEAQ (reference sequence). Losses at the gene ends were 4 bases for V and 4 bases for J; bases not matched to a gene: 7. The chain's CDR3 is CASSYPRDRGPTGELFF. As DNA, the CDR3 is TGTGCCAGCAGCTACCCGAGGGACAGGGGGCCCACCGGGGAGCTGTTTTTT.

This rearrangement joins TRBV27 to TRBJ2-3, with 9 bases lining up with TRBD2. Germline V CDR1 and CDR2: MNHEY, SMNVEV (reference sequence). V was pared by 1 base and J by 4 bases, with 9 bases of the junction left unmatched. This CDR3 has 17 amino acids. CDR3 coding DNA: TGTGCCAGCAGTTTATGGGTAGCGGGAGCGAGGTCAGATACGCAGTATTTT. Its translation: CASSLWVAGARSDTQYF.

The chain combines TRBV30 with TRBJ2-3, with no clear D. Germline CDR1 and CDR2: GTSNPN and SVGIG (reference sequence). The germline V and J ends were trimmed by 3 bases and 7 bases, with 14 bases remaining between them. The CDR3 has 13 residues. The CDR3 spells CAWSWPGRNTQYF. In DNA form, the CDR3 reads TGTGCCTGGAGCTGGCCTGGCCGCAATACGCAGTATTTT.

This chain uses TRBV30 with TRBJ2-7, with 8 positions matching TRBD2. The CDR3 is made up of 12 amino acids. J lost 8 bases, V lost 2 bases, and 5 bases had no gene match. CDR1 GTSNPN and CDR2 SVGIG come from the germline V gene (reference sequence). Here the CDR3 DNA reads TGTGCCTGGAGTATGACTAGCGTCCAGCAGTACTTC. Translated: CAWSMTSVQQYF.